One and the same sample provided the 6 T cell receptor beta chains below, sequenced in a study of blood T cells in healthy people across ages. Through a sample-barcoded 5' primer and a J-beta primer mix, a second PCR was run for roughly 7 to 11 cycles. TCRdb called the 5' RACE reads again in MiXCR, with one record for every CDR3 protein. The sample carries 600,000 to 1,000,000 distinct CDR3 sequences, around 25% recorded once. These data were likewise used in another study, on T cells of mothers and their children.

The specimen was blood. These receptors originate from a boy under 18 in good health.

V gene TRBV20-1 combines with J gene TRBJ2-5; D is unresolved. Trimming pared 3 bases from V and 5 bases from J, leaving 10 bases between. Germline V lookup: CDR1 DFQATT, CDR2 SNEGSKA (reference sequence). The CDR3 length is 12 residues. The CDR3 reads CSASPHGETQYF. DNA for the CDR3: TGCAGTGCTAGTCCCCACGGGGAGACCCAGTACTTC.

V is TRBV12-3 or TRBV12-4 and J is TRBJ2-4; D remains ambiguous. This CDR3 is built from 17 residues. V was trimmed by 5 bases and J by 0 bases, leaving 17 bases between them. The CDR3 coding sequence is TGTGCCAGCAGTCCCAAAGGCCAGGAAAGAGCCAAAAACATTCAGTACTTC. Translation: CASSPKGQERAKNIQYF.

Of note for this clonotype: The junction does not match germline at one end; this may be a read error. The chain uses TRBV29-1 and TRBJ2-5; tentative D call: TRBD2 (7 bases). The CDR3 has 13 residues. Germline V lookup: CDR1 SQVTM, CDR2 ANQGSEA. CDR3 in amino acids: CSVEEGGRGTSFF. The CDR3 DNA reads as TGCAGCGTTGAAGAGGGGGGGCGGGGGACATCTTTCTTC. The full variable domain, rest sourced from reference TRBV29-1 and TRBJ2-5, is SAVISQKPSRDICQRGTSLTIQCQVDSQVTMMFWYRQQPGQSLTLIATANQGSEATYESGFVIDKFPISRPNLTFSTLTVSNMSPEDSSIYLCSVEEGGRGTSFFGPGTRLLVL.

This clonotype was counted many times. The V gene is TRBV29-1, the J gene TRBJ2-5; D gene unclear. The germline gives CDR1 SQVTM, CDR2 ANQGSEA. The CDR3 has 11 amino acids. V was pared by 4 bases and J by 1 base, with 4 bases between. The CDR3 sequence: CSVGPQETQYF. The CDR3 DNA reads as TGCAGCGTTGGTCCCCAAGAGACCCAGTACTTC.

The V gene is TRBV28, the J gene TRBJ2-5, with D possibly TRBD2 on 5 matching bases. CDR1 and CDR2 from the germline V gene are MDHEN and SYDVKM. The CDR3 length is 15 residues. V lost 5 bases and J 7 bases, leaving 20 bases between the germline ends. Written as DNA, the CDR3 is TGTGCCAGCAGTCCAAGGTCCTACGGACGGGGGACCCAGTACTTC. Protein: CASSPRSYGRGTQYF.

The CDR3 here is CASSPRGPLLNTEAFF. CDR3 nucleotides: TGTGCCAGCAGTCCTCGGGGTCCTCTTTTGAACACTGAAGCTTTCTTT. V usage is TRBV2 and J usage is TRBJ1-1; D is ambiguous. Trimming stripped 5 bases from V and 0 bases from J, with 16 bases between. This CDR3 has 16 amino acids. Germline CDR1 reads SNHLY; CDR2 reads FYNNEI.